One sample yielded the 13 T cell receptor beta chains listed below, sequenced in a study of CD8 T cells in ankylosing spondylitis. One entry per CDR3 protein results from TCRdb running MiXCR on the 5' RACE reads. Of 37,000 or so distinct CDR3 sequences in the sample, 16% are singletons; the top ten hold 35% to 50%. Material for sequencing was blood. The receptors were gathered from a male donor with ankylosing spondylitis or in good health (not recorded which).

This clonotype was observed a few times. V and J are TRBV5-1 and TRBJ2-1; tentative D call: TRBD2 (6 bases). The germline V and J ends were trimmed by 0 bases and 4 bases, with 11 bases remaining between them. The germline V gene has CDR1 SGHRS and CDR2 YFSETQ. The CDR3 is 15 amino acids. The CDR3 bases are TGCGCCAGCAGCTTGGGAGCGACTAGTTACAATGAGCAGTTCTTC. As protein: CASSLGATSYNEQFF.

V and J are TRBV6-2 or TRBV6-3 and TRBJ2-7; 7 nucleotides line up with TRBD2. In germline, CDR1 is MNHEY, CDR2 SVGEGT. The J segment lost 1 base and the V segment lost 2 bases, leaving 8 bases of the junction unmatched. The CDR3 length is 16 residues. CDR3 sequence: CASSYGDYLRSYEQYV. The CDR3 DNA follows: TGTGCCAGCAGTTACGGGGACTACTTGAGGTCCTACGAGCAGTACGTC.

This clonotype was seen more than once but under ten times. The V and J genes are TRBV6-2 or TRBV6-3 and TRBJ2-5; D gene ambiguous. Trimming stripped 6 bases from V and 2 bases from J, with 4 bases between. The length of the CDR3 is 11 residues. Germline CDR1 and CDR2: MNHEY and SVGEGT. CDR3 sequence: CASREQETQYF. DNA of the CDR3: TGTGCCAGCAGGGAACAAGAGACCCAGTACTTC.

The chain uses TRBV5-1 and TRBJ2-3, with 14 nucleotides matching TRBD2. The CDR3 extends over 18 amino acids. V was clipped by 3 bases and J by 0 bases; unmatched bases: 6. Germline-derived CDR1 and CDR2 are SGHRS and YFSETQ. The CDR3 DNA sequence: TGCGCCAGCAGCTCCTGGACTAGCGGGGGGACCAGCACAGATACGCAGTATTTT. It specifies CASSSWTSGGTSTDTQYF. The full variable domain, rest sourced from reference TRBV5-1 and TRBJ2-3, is KAGVTQTPRYLIKTRGQQVTLSCSPISGHRSVSWYQQTPGQGLQFLFEYFSETQRNKGNFPGRFSGRQFSNSRSEMNVSTLELGDSALYLCASSSWTSGGTSTDTQYFGPGTRLTVL.

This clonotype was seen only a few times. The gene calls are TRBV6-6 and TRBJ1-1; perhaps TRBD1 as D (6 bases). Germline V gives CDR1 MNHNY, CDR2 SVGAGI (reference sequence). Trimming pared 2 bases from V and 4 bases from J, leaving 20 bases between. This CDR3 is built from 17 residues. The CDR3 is CASSYLTGGGKVTEAFF. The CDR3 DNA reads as TGTGCCAGCAGTTACCTCACCGGGGGCGGTAAGGTCACTGAAGCTTTCTTT.

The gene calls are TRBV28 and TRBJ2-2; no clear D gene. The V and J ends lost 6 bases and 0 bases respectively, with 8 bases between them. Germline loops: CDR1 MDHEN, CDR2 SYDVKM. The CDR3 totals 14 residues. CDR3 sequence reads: CASRRLANTGELFF. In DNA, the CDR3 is TGTGCCAGCAGAAGACTGGCGAACACCGGGGAGCTGTTTTTT.

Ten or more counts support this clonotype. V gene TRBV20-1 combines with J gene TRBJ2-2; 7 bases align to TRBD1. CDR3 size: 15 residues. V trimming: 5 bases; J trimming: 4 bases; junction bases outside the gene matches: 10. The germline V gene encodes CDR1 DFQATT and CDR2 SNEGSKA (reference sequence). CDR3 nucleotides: TGCAGTGCTGGCGGACAGGACCCGGCCACCGGGGAGCTGTTTTTT. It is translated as CSAGGQDPATGELFF.

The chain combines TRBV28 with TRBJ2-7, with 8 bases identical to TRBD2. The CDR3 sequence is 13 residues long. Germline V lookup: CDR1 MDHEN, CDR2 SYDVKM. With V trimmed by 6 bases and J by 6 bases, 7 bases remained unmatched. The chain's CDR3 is CASSGGARTEQYF. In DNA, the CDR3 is TGTGCCAGCAGCGGGGGGGCGCGAACCGAGCAGTACTTC.

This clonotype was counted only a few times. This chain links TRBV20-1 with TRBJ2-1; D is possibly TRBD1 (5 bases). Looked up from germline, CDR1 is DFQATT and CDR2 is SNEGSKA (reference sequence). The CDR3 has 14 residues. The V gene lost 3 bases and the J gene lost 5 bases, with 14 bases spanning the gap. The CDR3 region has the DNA TGCAGTGCTAGTAATCCCAGGGTCAACAATGAGCAGTTCTTC. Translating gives CSASNPRVNNEQFF.

CDR3 amino acids: CSVEDTGGITDTQYF. In nucleotides, the CDR3 is TGCAGCGTTGAAGATACAGGGGGGATCACAGATACGCAGTATTTT. The genes are TRBV29-1 and TRBJ2-3; TRBD1 aligns across 8 bases. CDR3 length: 15 amino acids. CDR1 is SQVTM, CDR2 ANQGSEA, per germline. Germline trimming cut 0 bases from V and 2 bases from J; bases unmatched to any gene: 4.

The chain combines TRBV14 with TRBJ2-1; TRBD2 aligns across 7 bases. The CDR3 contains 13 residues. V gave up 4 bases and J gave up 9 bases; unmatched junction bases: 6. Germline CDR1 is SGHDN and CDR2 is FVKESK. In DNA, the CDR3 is TGTGCCAGCAGCCCCCCAACGGGGGGTGAGCAGTTCTTC. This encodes CASSPPTGGEQFF.

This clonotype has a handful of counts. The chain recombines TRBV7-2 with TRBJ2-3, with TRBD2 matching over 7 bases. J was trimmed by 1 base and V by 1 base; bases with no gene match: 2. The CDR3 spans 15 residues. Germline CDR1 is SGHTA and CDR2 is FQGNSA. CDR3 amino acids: CASSLDGRGTDTQYF. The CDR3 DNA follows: TGTGCCAGCAGCTTAGATGGGAGGGGCACAGATACGCAGTATTTT. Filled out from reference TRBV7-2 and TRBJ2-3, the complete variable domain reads GAGVSQSPSNKVTEKGKDVELRCDPISGHTALYWYRQSLGQGLEFLIYFQGNSAPDKSGLPSDRFSAERTGGSVSTLTIQRTQQEDSAVYLCASSLDGRGTDTQYFGPGTRLTVL.

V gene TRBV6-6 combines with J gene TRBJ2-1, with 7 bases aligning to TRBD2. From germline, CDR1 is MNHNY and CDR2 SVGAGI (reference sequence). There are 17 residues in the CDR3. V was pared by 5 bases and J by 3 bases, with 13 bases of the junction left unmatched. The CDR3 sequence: CASSPLGLVGNYNEQFF. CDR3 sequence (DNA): TGTGCCAGCAGTCCCCTCGGACTAGTAGGAAACTACAATGAGCAGTTCTTC.